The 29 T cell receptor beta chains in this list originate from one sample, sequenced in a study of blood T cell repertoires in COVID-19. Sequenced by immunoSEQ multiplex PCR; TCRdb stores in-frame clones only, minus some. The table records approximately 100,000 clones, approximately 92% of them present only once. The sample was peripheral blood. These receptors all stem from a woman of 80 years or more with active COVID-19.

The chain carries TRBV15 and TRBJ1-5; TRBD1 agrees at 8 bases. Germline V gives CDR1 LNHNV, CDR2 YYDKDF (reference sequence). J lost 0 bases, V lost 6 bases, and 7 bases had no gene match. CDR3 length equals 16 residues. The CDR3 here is CATREYRGNSNQPQHF. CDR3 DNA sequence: TGTGCCACCAGAGAGTACAGGGGGAATAGCAATCAGCCCCAGCATTTT.

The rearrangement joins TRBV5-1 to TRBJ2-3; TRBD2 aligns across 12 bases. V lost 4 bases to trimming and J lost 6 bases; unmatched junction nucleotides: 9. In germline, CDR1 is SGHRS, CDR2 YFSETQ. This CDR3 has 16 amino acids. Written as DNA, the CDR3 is TGCGCCAGCAGCGCCCAACTAGCGGGAGGTTTCGATACGCAGTATTTT. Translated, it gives CASSAQLAGGFDTQYF.

CDR3 nucleotide sequence: TGTGCCACCAGTGATCCACGTAGGACTAGCAAGGGGCTTAGGCAGTTCTTC. Its translation: CATSDPRRTSKGLRQFF. This chain connects TRBV24-1 to TRBJ2-1, with 8 bases identical to TRBD2. V lost 3 bases to trimming and J lost 12 bases; unmatched junction nucleotides: 18. Germline V gene data show CDR1 as KGHDR and CDR2 as SFDVKD. This CDR3 contains 17 residues.

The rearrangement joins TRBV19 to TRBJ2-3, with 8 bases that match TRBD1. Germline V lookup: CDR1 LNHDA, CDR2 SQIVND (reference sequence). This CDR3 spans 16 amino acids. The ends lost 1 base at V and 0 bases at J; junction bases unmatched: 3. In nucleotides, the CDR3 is TGTGCCAGTAGTATAGCGCACAGGGGGAGCACAGATACGCAGTATTTT. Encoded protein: CASSIAHRGSTDTQYF.

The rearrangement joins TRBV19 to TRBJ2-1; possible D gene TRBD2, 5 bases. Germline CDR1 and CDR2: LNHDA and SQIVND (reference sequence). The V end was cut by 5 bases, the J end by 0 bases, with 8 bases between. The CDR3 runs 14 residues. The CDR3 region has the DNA TGTGCCAGTAGTCTGGGGAGCTCCTACAATGAGCAGTTCTTC. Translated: CASSLGSSYNEQFF.

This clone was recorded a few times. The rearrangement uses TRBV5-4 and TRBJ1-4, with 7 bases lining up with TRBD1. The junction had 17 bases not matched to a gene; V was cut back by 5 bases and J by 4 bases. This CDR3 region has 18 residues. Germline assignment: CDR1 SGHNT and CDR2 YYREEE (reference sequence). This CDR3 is CASSEGGGYAWNNEKLFF. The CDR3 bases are TGTGCCAGCAGTGAAGGGGGCGGGTACGCATGGAATAATGAAAAACTGTTTTTT.

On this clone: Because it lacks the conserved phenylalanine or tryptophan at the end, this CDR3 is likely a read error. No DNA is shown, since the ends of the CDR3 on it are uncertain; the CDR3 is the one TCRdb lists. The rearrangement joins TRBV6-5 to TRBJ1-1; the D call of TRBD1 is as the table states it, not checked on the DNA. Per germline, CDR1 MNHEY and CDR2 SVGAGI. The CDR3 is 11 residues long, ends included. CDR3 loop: CASSNTGGVIM.

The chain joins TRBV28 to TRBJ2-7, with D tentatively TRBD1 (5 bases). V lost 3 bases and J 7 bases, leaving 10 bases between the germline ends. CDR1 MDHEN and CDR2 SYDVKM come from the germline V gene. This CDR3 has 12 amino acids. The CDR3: CASSFNRREQYF. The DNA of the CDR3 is TGTGCCAGCAGTTTTAACAGGCGGGAGCAGTACTTC.

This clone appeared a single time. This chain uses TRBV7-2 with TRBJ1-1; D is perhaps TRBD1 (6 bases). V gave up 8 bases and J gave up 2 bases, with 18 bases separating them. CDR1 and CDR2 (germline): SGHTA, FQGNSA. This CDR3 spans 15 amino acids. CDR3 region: CASDKGEGFNTEAFF. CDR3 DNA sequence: TGTGCCAGCGATAAGGGGGAGGGGTTCAACACTGAAGCTTTCTTT.

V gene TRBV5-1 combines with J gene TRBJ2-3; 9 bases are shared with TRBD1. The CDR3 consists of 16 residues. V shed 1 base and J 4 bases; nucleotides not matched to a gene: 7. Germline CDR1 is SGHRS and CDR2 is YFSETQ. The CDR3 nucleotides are TGCGCCAGCAGCTTGATAGGGACAGGGTCCCCAGATACGCAGTATTTT. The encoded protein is CASSLIGTGSPDTQYF.

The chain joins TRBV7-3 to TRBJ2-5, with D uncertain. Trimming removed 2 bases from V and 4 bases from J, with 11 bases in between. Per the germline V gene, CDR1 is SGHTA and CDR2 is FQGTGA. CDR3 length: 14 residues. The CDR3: CASSLFPGVETQYF. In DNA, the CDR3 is TGTGCCAGCAGCTTATTTCCAGGTGTAGAGACCCAGTACTTC.

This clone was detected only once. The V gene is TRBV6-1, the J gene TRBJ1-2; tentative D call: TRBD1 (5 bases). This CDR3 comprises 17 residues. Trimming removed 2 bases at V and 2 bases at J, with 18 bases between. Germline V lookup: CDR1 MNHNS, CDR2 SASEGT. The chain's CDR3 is CASSEYLGQGENYGYTF. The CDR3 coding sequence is TGTGCCAGCAGTGAATATTTAGGGCAGGGCGAGAACTATGGCTACACCTTC.

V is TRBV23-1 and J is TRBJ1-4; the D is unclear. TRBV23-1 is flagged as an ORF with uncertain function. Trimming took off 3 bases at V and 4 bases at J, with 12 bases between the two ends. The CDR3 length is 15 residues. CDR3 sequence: CASSQGARSNEKLFF. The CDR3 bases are TGCGCCAGCAGTCAGGGCGCCAGAAGTAATGAAAAACTGTTTTTT.

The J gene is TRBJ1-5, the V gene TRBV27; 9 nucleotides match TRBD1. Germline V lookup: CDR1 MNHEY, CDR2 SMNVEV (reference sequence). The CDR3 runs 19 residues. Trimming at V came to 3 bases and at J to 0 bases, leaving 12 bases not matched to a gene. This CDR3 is CASSFRGTGSRDSNQPQHF. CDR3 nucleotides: TGTGCCAGCAGTTTTCGTGGGACAGGGTCTCGGGATAGCAATCAGCCCCAGCATTTT.

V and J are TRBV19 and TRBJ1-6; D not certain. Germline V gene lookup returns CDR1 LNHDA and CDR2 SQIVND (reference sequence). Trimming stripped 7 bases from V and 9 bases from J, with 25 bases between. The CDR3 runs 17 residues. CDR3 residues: CASTPAANGMGGSPLHF. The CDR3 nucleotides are TGTGCCAGTACCCCGGCCGCAAACGGGATGGGTGGTTCACCCCTCCACTTT.

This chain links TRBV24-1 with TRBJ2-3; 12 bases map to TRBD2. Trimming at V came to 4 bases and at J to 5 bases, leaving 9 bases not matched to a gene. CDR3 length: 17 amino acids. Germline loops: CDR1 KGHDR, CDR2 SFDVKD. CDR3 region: CATSDPLAGGSGDTQYF. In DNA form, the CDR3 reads TGTGCCACCAGTGACCCACTAGCGGGAGGATCGGGAGATACGCAGTATTTT.

CDR3 loop: CASSQDQLAGSGEQFF. In nucleotides, the CDR3 is TGTGCCAGCAGCCAAGATCAACTAGCAGGCAGCGGTGAGCAGTTCTTC. This sequence joins TRBV3-1 (or the pseudogene TRBV3-2) and TRBJ2-1, with TRBD2 as a possible D gene (6 bases). The germline CDR1 and CDR2 sequences are LGHDT and YNNKEL (reference sequence). V lost 0 bases and J 9 bases, leaving 18 bases between the germline ends. This CDR3 is built from 16 residues.

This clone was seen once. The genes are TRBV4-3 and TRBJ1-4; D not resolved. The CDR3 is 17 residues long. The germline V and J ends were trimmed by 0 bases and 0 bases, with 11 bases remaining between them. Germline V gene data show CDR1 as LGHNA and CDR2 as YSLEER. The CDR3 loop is CASSQEGVVTTNEKLFF. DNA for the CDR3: TGCGCCAGCAGCCAAGAAGGAGTGGTCACAACTAATGAAAAACTGTTTTTT.

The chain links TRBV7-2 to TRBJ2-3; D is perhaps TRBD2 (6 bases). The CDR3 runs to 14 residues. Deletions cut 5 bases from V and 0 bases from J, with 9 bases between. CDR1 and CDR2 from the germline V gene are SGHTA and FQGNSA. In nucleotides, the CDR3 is TGTGCCAGCAGCGGGAGGTGGAGCACAGATACGCAGTATTTT. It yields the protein CASSGRWSTDTQYF.

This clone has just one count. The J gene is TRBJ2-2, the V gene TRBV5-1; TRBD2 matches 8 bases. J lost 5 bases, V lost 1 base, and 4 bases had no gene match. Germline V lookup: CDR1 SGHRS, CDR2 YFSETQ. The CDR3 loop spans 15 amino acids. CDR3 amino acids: CASSLTAGDTGELFF. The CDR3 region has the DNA TGCGCCAGCAGCTTGACAGCGGGAGATACCGGGGAGCTGTTTTTT.

Here the CDR3 reads CASSSPREGGTGELFF. CDR3 DNA: TGTGCCAGCAGCTCCCCGCGGGAGGGCGGCACCGGGGAGCTGTTTTTT. The genes are TRBV11-3 and TRBJ2-2; 9 nucleotides align to TRBD2. The germline CDR1 and CDR2 sequences are SGHNT and YENEEA. Trimming cost V 4 bases and J 4 bases; bases outside gene matches: 7. This CDR3 spans 16 amino acids.

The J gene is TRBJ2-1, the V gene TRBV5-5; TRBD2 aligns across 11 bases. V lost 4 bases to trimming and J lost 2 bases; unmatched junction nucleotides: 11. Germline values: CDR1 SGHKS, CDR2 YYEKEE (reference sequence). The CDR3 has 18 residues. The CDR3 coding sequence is TGTGCCAGCAGCGACGCACTAGCGGGAGTTGTACCCTACAATGAGCAGTTCTTC. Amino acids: CASSDALAGVVPYNEQFF.

CDR3 nucleotide sequence: TGCGCCAGCAGCTCCTCTATTCCGGACAGGGGGTTTAATTCACCCCTCCACTTT. It specifies CASSSSIPDRGFNSPLHF. The gene calls are TRBV4-3 and TRBJ1-6; 10 bases map to TRBD1. Losses at the gene ends were 5 bases for V and 6 bases for J; bases not matched to a gene: 13. Germline CDR1 reads LGHNA; CDR2 reads YSLEER. The CDR3 contains 18 residues.

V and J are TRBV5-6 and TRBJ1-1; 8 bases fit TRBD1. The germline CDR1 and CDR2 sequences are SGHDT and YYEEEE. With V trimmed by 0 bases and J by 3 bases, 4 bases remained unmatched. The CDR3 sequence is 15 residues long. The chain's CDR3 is CASSLVQGAYTEAFF. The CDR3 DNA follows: TGTGCCAGCAGCTTGGTCCAGGGGGCTTACACTGAAGCTTTCTTT. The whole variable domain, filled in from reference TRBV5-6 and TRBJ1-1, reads DAGVTQSPTHLIKTRGQQVTLRCSPKSGHDTVSWYQQALGQGPQFIFQYYEEEERQRGNFPDRFSGHQFPNYSSELNVNALLLGDSALYLCASSLVQGAYTEAFFGQGTRLTVV.

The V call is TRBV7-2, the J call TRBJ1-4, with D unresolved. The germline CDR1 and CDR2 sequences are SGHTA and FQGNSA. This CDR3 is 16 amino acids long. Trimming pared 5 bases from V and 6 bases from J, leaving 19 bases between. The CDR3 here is CASSTGRLVGDEKLFF. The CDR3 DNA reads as TGTGCCAGCAGCACCGGACGCCTTGTGGGAGATGAAAAACTGTTTTTT. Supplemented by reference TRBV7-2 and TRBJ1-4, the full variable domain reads GAGVSQSPSNKVTEKGKDVELRCDPISGHTALYWYRQSLGQGLEFLIYFQGNSAPDKSGLPSDRFSAERTGGSVSTLTIQRTQQEDSAVYLCASSTGRLVGDEKLFFGSGTQLSVL.

The DNA for the CDR3 is TGTGCCAGCAGTTACGGCCAGGGCCGCAATCAGCCCCAGCATTTT. Its translation is CASSYGQGRNQPQHF. The chain carries TRBV6-2 or TRBV6-3 and TRBJ1-5; D perhaps matches TRBD1 (5 bases). Germline V gene lookup returns CDR1 MNHEY and CDR2 SVGEGT. This CDR3 region has 15 residues. Trimming stripped 2 bases from V and 2 bases from J, with 10 bases between.

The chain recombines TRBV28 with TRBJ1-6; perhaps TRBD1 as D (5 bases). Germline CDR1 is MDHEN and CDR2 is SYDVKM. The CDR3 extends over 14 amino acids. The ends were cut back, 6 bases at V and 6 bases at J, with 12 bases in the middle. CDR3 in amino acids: CASSHDRSNSPLHF. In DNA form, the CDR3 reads TGTGCCAGCAGCCACGACAGAAGTAATTCACCCCTCCACTTT.

The CDR3 DNA sequence: TGTGCCAGTTTATCGGGGAGTTTAATTACCTACGAGCAGTACTTC. Protein sequence: CASLSGSLITYEQYF. V is TRBV27 and J is TRBJ2-7; D perhaps matches TRBD2 (5 bases). The length of the CDR3 is 15 residues. Germline V CDR1 and CDR2: MNHEY, SMNVEV (reference sequence). V gave up 9 bases and J gave up 2 bases, with 20 bases separating them.

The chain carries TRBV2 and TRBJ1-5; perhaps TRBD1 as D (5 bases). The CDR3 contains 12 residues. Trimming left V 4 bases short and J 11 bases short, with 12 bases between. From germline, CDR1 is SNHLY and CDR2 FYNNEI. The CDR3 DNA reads TGTGCCAGCAGTGTCCCGCAGGGAACCCAGCATTTT. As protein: CASSVPQGTQHF.